One sample yielded the 23 T cell receptor beta chains listed below, sequenced in a study of T-cell reconstitution after alpha-beta-depleted transplantation in children. Construction of the TCRbeta library involved unique molecular identifiers. Using its own MiXCR run on the PCR reads, TCRdb lists one record per CDR3 protein. The data show under 450,000 distinct CDR3 sequences, around 15% seen once. The sample consisted of PBMCs, mostly from graft donor cells, taken 360 days after TCRalphabeta/CD19-depleted stem cell transplant. These receptors were obtained from a boy less than two years old who had a stem cell transplant for Wiskott-Aldrich syndrome, so the T cells may come from the graft donor.

The table lists this clonotype with a few counts. The rearrangement uses TRBV5-1 and TRBJ1-1; TRBD1 might be the D (5 bases). V dropped 3 bases and J dropped 5 bases, with 11 bases sitting between them. Germline CDR1 and CDR2: SGHRS and YFSETQ. This CDR3 is built from 13 residues. The CDR3 region is CASSSSRQTEAFF. The CDR3 bases are TGCGCCAGCAGCTCCTCCCGACAGACTGAAGCTTTCTTT.

The chain links TRBV4-3 to TRBJ2-3; TRBD2 agrees at 7 bases. J was trimmed by 6 bases and V by 0 bases; bases with no gene match: 6. Per germline, CDR1 LGHNA and CDR2 YSLEER. This CDR3 has 15 residues. The CDR3: CASSQDRTSVDTQYF. CDR3 nucleotides: TGCGCCAGCAGCCAAGATCGAACTAGCGTTGATACGCAGTATTTT.

V gene TRBV7-6 combines with J gene TRBJ2-3; TRBD2 matches at 9 bases. This CDR3 has 12 amino acids. The germline V gene has CDR1 SGHVS and CDR2 FNYEAQ. J lost 15 bases, V lost 3 bases, and 7 bases had no gene match. CDR3: CASSFMGLAQYF. CDR3 in DNA: TGTGCCAGCAGCTTTATGGGACTAGCTCAATATTTT.

This chain links TRBV4-3 with TRBJ2-3, with D possibly being TRBD1 or TRBD2 (6 bases each). Germline CDR1 LGHNA, CDR2 YSLEER. Trimming took 2 bases from V and 0 from J, leaving 12 bases between them. The CDR3 runs 16 residues. The CDR3, as DNA: TGCGCCAGCAGCCAATGGGGGGCACCTAGCACAGATACGCAGTATTTT. It codes for CASSQWGAPSTDTQYF.

This chain uses TRBV12-3 or TRBV12-4 with TRBJ2-4; TRBD1 is a possible D gene (6 bases). The CDR3 spans 15 residues. The ends were cut back, 3 bases at V and 4 bases at J, with 13 bases in the middle. The CDR3 region is CASSLTGDLKNIQYF. The CDR3 nucleotides read TGTGCCAGCAGTTTGACAGGTGATTTAAAAAACATTCAGTACTTC.

V and J are TRBV13 and TRBJ2-3; 13 bases match TRBD2. The CDR3 is 19 amino acids. Germline-derived CDR1 and CDR2 are PRHDT and FYEKMQ (reference sequence). Losses at the gene ends were 4 bases for V and 3 bases for J; bases not matched to a gene: 13. CDR3 loop: CASSSPGLAGKVGTDTQYF. CDR3 sequence (DNA): TGTGCCAGCAGCTCTCCGGGACTAGCGGGAAAAGTGGGTACAGATACGCAGTATTTT.

The chain uses TRBV6-6 and TRBJ2-4, with TRBD1 identical over 8 bases. J gave up 6 bases and V 6 bases, and 4 bases lay outside the gene matches. The CDR3 sequence is 13 residues long. Germline V CDR1 and CDR2: MNHNY, SVGAGI (reference sequence). The CDR3 DNA reads TGTGCCAGCAGAACCGGACAGGGAAACATTCAGTACTTC. It specifies CASRTGQGNIQYF.

This chain connects TRBV29-1 to TRBJ2-3, with D possibly TRBD2 on 5 matching bases. Between the trimmed V and J ends, which lost 3 bases and 2 bases, there was a span of 12 bases. Germline CDR1 reads SQVTM; CDR2 reads ANQGSEA. This CDR3 is 14 amino acids long. CDR3 protein: CSVDLSVNTDTQYF. Written as DNA, the CDR3 is TGCAGCGTTGACCTTAGCGTGAACACAGATACGCAGTATTTT.

Only a few counts were recorded for this clonotype. The junction shows a germline mismatch at one end, possibly a read error. CDR3 residues: CASSSHRVKSF. The CDR3 coding sequence is TGTGCCAGCAGCAGCCACAGGGTGAAGAGCTTC. The chain joins TRBV7-9 to TRBJ1-2; D possibly corresponds to TRBD1 (6 bases). Germline V gene sequence: CDR1 SEHNR, CDR2 FQNEAQ (reference sequence). This CDR3 has 11 amino acids.

The rearrangement links TRBV20-1 to TRBJ2-7; a weak D match, TRBD2 (5 bases). Germline CDR1 reads DFQATT; CDR2 reads SNEGSKA (reference sequence). V shed 4 bases and J shed 2 bases, with 12 bases lying between them. The CDR3 extends over 13 amino acids. CDR3 in amino acids: CSATPSGTYEQYF. CDR3 nucleotides: TGCAGTGCTACCCCCAGCGGCACCTACGAGCAGTACTTC.

This clonotype was counted only a few times. The chain employs TRBV4-3 and TRBJ1-6; no definite D call. Germline CDR1 reads LGHNA; CDR2 reads YSLEER. Between the trimmed V and J ends, which lost 0 bases and 9 bases, there was a span of 15 bases. There are 16 residues in the CDR3. CDR3 region: CASSQDFEAPGSPLHF. DNA for the CDR3: TGCGCCAGCAGCCAAGATTTCGAGGCCCCAGGTTCACCCCTCCACTTT.

The gene calls are TRBV7-8 and TRBJ1-4; TRBD1 might be the D (5 bases). The CDR3 runs to 13 residues. Trimming shortened V by 5 bases and J by 7 bases, and 11 bases separated the two germline ends. CDR1 and CDR2 from the germline V gene are SGHVS and FQNEAQ. The chain's CDR3 is CASSVQGVEKLFF. For the CDR3, the DNA is TGTGCCAGCAGCGTTCAGGGTGTTGAAAAACTGTTTTTT.

The J gene is TRBJ2-3, the V gene TRBV25-1, with D unclear. Germline V gives CDR1 MGHDK, CDR2 SYGVNS. This CDR3 is 15 amino acids long. V gave up 6 bases and J gave up 2 bases, with 15 bases separating them. The CDR3 DNA reads as TGTGCCAGCAGCCCCACCGGGCGAAACACAGATACGCAGTATTTT. This translates into CASSPTGRNTDTQYF.

The gene calls are TRBV4-1 and TRBJ2-4, with TRBD1 as a possible D gene (7 bases). V was shortened by 0 bases and J by 2 bases, with 17 bases between the two germline ends. CDR1 is MGHRA, CDR2 YSYEKL, per germline. The CDR3 totals 18 residues. CDR3 sequence: CASSQEGRQGGTKNIQYF. In DNA, the CDR3 is TGCGCCAGCAGCCAAGAAGGACGACAGGGAGGAACCAAAAACATTCAGTACTTC.

The chain links TRBV5-1 to TRBJ2-3; TRBD2 matches at 8 bases. The germline CDR1 and CDR2 sequences are SGHRS and YFSETQ. This CDR3 has 15 amino acids. V lost 1 base, J lost 2 bases, and 3 bases stayed unmatched. The CDR3 spells CASSLLAGPTDTQYF. The CDR3 region has the DNA TGCGCCAGCAGCTTGTTAGCGGGGCCCACAGATACGCAGTATTTT. The full variable domain, rest sourced from reference TRBV5-1 and TRBJ2-3, is KAGVTQTPRYLIKTRGQQVTLSCSPISGHRSVSWYQQTPGQGLQFLFEYFSETQRNKGNFPGRFSGRQFSNSRSEMNVSTLELGDSALYLCASSLLAGPTDTQYFGPGTRLTVL.

J is TRBJ2-7 and V is TRBV5-1; 9 bases match TRBD2. The J segment lost 2 bases and the V segment lost 5 bases, leaving 5 bases of the junction unmatched. This CDR3 contains 14 residues. The V gene's germline CDR1 is SGHRS and CDR2 YFSETQ. For the CDR3, the DNA is TGCGCCAGCAGATTCCGGACTAGCGCCTACGAGCAGTACTTC. Protein: CASRFRTSAYEQYF. Full variable domain (outside the CDR3, taken from reference TRBV5-1 and TRBJ2-7): KAGVTQTPRYLIKTRGQQVTLSCSPISGHRSVSWYQQTPGQGLQFLFEYFSETQRNKGNFPGRFSGRQFSNSRSEMNVSTLELGDSALYLCASRFRTSAYEQYFGPGTRLTVT.

The rearrangement uses TRBV5-1 and TRBJ2-1, with D tentatively TRBD1 or TRBD2 (6 bases each). Trimming took 0 bases from V and 5 from J, leaving 12 bases between them. CDR3 length: 15 amino acids. The germline V gene has CDR1 SGHRS and CDR2 YFSETQ. The CDR3 DNA sequence: TGCGCCAGCAGCTTGGGGGGGGCGAGAGACAATGAGCAGTTCTTC. It yields the protein CASSLGGARDNEQFF. The full variable domain, rest sourced from reference TRBV5-1 and TRBJ2-1, is KAGVTQTPRYLIKTRGQQVTLSCSPISGHRSVSWYQQTPGQGLQFLFEYFSETQRNKGNFPGRFSGRQFSNSRSEMNVSTLELGDSALYLCASSLGGARDNEQFFGPGTRLTVL.

This chain joins TRBV7-2 and TRBJ1-6; no firm D call. V was trimmed by 3 bases and J by 0 bases, leaving 3 bases between them. Germline CDR1 is SGHTA and CDR2 is FQGNSA. CDR3 size: 14 residues. CDR3 in DNA: TGTGCCAGCAGCTTGGGCTCCTATAATTCACCCCTCCACTTT. Protein: CASSLGSYNSPLHF.

This clonotype was counted many times. The V and J genes are TRBV25-1 and TRBJ2-5; the match to TRBD1 covers 8 bases. V lost 2 bases to trimming and J lost 2 bases; unmatched junction nucleotides: 7. The CDR3 loop spans 16 amino acids. Germline V gene sequence: CDR1 MGHDK, CDR2 SYGVNS. DNA for the CDR3: TGTGCCAGCAGTGAAAGGACAGGGAGGTTACAAGAGACCCAGTACTTC. As protein: CASSERTGRLQETQYF.

V usage is TRBV12-3 or TRBV12-4 and J usage is TRBJ1-2; TRBD1 is a possible D gene (6 bases). V lost 6 bases to trimming and J lost 6 bases, with 20 bases between them. The CDR3 has 15 amino acids. CDR3 amino acids: CASRQRQASTHGYTF. The DNA of the CDR3 is TGTGCCAGCAGACAAAGACAGGCCAGCACTCATGGCTACACCTTC.

This clonotype occurred a few times. V gene TRBV20-1 combines with J gene TRBJ1-1; no firm D call. Per the germline V gene, CDR1 is DFQATT and CDR2 is SNEGSKA (reference sequence). The CDR3 runs to 15 residues. V was clipped by 1 base and J by 0 bases, with 12 bases between them. Here the CDR3 DNA reads TGCAGTGCTAGAGCAGCGATCAGAATGAACACTGAAGCTTTCTTT. Its translation is CSARAAIRMNTEAFF.

The V gene is TRBV20-1, the J gene TRBJ2-7; 14 bases map to TRBD2. Germline V lookup: CDR1 DFQATT, CDR2 SNEGSKA (reference sequence). This CDR3 is 18 amino acids long. V lost 1 base to trimming and J lost 7 bases; unmatched junction nucleotides: 15. This chain's CDR3 is CSARGDSGTSGRQKEQYF. CDR3 DNA sequence: TGCAGTGCTAGAGGGGATTCCGGGACTAGCGGGAGACAGAAAGAGCAGTACTTC.

The chain has TRBV11-2 and TRBJ2-2; 8 bases align to TRBD1. CDR1 is SGHAT and CDR2 is FQNNGV in the germline V gene. This CDR3 is built from 17 residues. Losses at the gene ends were 2 bases for V and 6 bases for J; bases not matched to a gene: 11. The CDR3 coding sequence is TGTGCCAGCAGCTTAAACTTGGCCCAGGGGGCTTCCGGGGAGCTGTTTTTT. This sequence encodes CASSLNLAQGASGELFF.